This TCR beta chain is from a study of control samples from healthy donors and cancer patients. Germline V gene sequence: CDR1 SGHRS, CDR2 YFSETQ. The CDR3 contains 17 residues. V lost 0 bases to trimming and J lost 0 bases, with 13 bases between them. TCRdb's table, derived via immunoSEQ multiplex PCR, lists solely in-frame clones and lacks some. This table has 75,000 to 100,000 clones, roughly 90% appearing once. This clonotype originated in a man aged 50 to 59 in good health. Sequenced input: blood. The chain links TRBV5-1 to TRBJ1-5; TRBD1 is a possible D gene (6 bases). CDR3 DNA sequence: TGCGCCAGCAGCTTGGAGGGGGGCGTCTATAGCAATCAGCCCCAGCATTTT. This encodes CASSLEGGVYSNQPQHF.